This TCR beta chain was sequenced during a study of T cell responses to AZD1222 COVID-19 vaccine. Overall study: Pooling was applied to second doses at about 4 or about 12 weeks. Overall study results and limits: Variant regions that are unmutated are reportedly the target of nearly half of spike-specific TCRs. Among vaccine-associated CD4 TCRs, coverage spanned spike, with dominance at 160-218 and 743-854. Rises in breadth and depth of Spike-specific TCRs came after two AZD1222 doses.

A remark on this clone: The antigen is unknown.

Data came from immunoSEQ multiplex PCR; TCRdb stores just in-frame clones and leaves some out. The sample holds 150,000 to 200,000 clones, almost 95% seen once. Sequenced here: peripheral blood, sampled on day 0 of AZD1222 vaccination. The TCR was taken from an adult in good health.

The CDR3 bases are TGTGCCAGCAGTCCCCGTTTTGGGGCCAACGTCCTGACTTTC. Protein: CASSPRFGANVLTF. The chain has TRBV28 and TRBJ2-6, with D uncertain. Trimming removed 5 bases at V and 3 bases at J, with 8 bases between. Germline V gene sequence: CDR1 MDHEN, CDR2 SYDVKM. The CDR3 runs 14 residues.